Given below is one T cell receptor beta chain in context. Its binding antigen is unknown. No much larger clone exists at a distance of one base, and base qualities are not known. The data derive from a study of STAT3 mutations in large granular lymphocyte leukemia (dated by TCRdb to between 2017 and 2020). Concerning the study at large: Roughly half of the T-LGLL patients who were sequenced longitudinally carried canonical activating STAT3 mutations. One or more immunosuppressive therapy regimens were given to more than half of T-LGLL patients, and hematologic response was seen in about 36% of the treated patients. Serial deep sequencing of TCRbeta CDR3 and STAT3 was performed in patients with T-cell large granular lymphocyte leukemia to reconstruct clonal hierarchy and dynamics. From an initial cohort of approximately 190 LGL patients, 20 or so representative T-LGLL cases were picked for longitudinal TCRbeta and STAT3 sequencing. As controls within the study, a couple of patients with natural killer LGL leukemia were also sequenced longitudinally. Each patient was sequenced at an average of approximately 4 time points, ranging from 2 to 8 samplings. General study outcomes and caveats: At least one immunodominant TCRbeta clonotype was present in every T-LGLL patient, and multiple immunodominant subclonotypes appeared in about half of the T-LGLL patients. Because no samples were available when a clone first appeared, clonal expansion had to be inferred from samplings taken at other points. In several patients, dominant TCR clone burden exceeded STAT3 mutant burden, suggesting STAT3 mutation arose secondarily within a pre-expanded clone. TCR clonotype switching after therapy was observed in about 35% of the 18 patients, and all newly emerging clones were found to be STAT3 wild type. The linking of therapy response to changes in TCR clonal burden was complicated by variable intervals between samplings and differing treatment regimens. Since codominant clonotypes persisted in some patients, a small but highly pathogenic clone may have gone undetected.

The same DNA, extracted from blood mononuclear cells, served for both TCR sequencing and STAT3 sequencing. TCRbeta libraries were sequenced on an Illumina MiSeq, and an average of about 40,000 productive templates per sample was obtained. The immunoSEQ assay, which uses multiplex PCR amplification, was used to generate TCRbeta CDR3 libraries. The source study handled its data this way. Repertoire diversity was computed as previously defined, with values near 0 indicating extremely monoclonal samples. Held by TCRdb, this immuneACCESS table contains in-frame sequences only and omits some clones. Under half of the omission traces to an unresolved V gene where checked; the cause of the rest is unknown. V and J calls and clone size are copied from that table; D and trimming were computed from the DNA. For this sample there are over 25,000 clones; approximately 83% appear just once. Roughly 13% of the sample is taken by the ten largest.

The V end gives up 7 bases and the J end 3 bases, leaving 1 base in the junction not matched to a gene. The CDR3 has 12 amino acids, counting the end cysteine and phenylalanine. Of all the DNA, just the CDR3 is kept, 36 bases in frame from base 1. The rearrangement combines TRBV5-3 with TRBJ1-2, with 9 bases in between that match TRBD1. TRBV5-3 is designated an ORF whose function remains uncertain. The sample comprised peripheral blood mononuclear cells. The receptor comes from a man in his sixties with T-cell large granular lymphocyte leukemia. Some clones in this sample may be carry-over from other donors' samples. The age is the age at diagnosis. The DNA sequence follows: TGTGCCAGATGGGACAGGGACTATGGCTACACCTTC. This translates into CARWDRDYGYTF.